One sample yielded the 7 T cell receptor beta chains listed below, sequenced in a study of radiation and T cells in renal cell carcinoma. Produced via immunoSEQ multiplex PCR; TCRdb's table is partial and in-frame only. There are around 29,000 clones in the sample; over 75% occur only once, and approximately 30% lies in the top ten. As for time point: blood 4 weeks post-SBRT, at nephrectomy. Treatment given: 15 Gy SBRT to primary tumor, nephrectomy 4 weeks later. The sample consisted of blood, taken from a patient whose treatment included radiotherapy and nephrectomy. These receptors were collected from a man aged 55 to 69 with renal cell carcinoma.

The gene calls are TRBV29-1 and TRBJ2-6; D unclear. Per the germline V gene, CDR1 is SQVTM and CDR2 is ANQGSEA. The ends were cut back, 6 bases at V and 0 bases at J, with 3 bases in the middle. The CDR3 sequence is 12 residues long. Here the CDR3 reads CSVDSGANVLTF. The CDR3 nucleotides read TGCAGCGTGGACTCTGGGGCCAACGTCCTGACTTTC.

This sequence joins TRBV7-8 and TRBJ2-3; TRBD2 matches 10 bases. Germline V CDR1 and CDR2: SGHVS, FQNEAQ. The CDR3 consists of 16 residues. After removal of 3 bases from V and 0 bases from J, the junction contained 3 bases not matched to a gene. Here the CDR3 DNA reads TGTGCCAGCAGCTTGGGGACTAGCGAGAGCACAGATACGCAGTATTTT. The encoded protein is CASSLGTSESTDTQYF.

This chain uses TRBV10-3 with TRBJ2-7; D might be TRBD1 (6 bases). Germline CDR1 reads ENHRY; CDR2 reads SYGVKD. This CDR3 has 14 residues. V shed 0 bases and J shed 5 bases, with 11 bases lying between them. This chain's CDR3 is CAISESGQSHEQYF. CDR3 nucleotide sequence: TGTGCCATCAGTGAGTCTGGACAGTCCCACGAGCAGTACTTC.

The chain joins TRBV18 to TRBJ1-2; 9 positions match TRBD1. CDR3 length: 14 amino acids. The V gene end was trimmed by 5 bases and the J gene end by 5 bases; junction bases not matched to a gene: 6. Per germline, CDR1 KGHSH and CDR2 LQKENI. CDR3 coding DNA: TGTGCCAGCTCAACAACCGGGACAGGGTATGGCTACACCTTC. This translates into CASSTTGTGYGYTF. Full variable domain (outside the CDR3, taken from reference TRBV18 and TRBJ1-2): NAGVMQNPRHLVRRRGQEARLRCSPMKGHSHVYWYRQLPEEGLKFMVYLQKENIIDESGMPKERFSAEFPKEGPSILRIQQVVRGDSAAYFCASSTTGTGYGYTFGSGTRLTVV.

The chain couples TRBV2 to TRBJ2-7, with TRBD1 matching 8 bases. Germline V lookup: CDR1 SNHLY, CDR2 FYNNEI. The V segment lost 6 bases and the J segment 2 bases; nucleotides outside the gene matches: 6. The CDR3 length is 14 residues. CDR3 DNA sequence: TGTGCCAGCAGGCGGACAGGGTATCCCTACGAGCAGTACTTC. Translation gives CASRRTGYPYEQYF. Combining the CDR3 with reference TRBV2 and TRBJ2-7 gives the whole variable domain EPEVTQTPSHQVTQMGQEVILRCVPISNHLYFYWYRQILGQKVEFLVSFYNNEISEKSEIFDDQFSVERPDGSNFTLKIRSTKLEDSAMYFCASRRTGYPYEQYFGPGTRLTVT.

V gene TRBV21-1 combines with J gene TRBJ2-2; whether TRBD1, the table's D call, matches the DNA was not checked. TRBV21-1 is listed as a pseudogene. CDR3 length: 18 amino acids. The DNA of the CDR3 is TGTGCCAGCAGCAAAGAGGGGCAGTCCTTTCCGAACACCGGGGAGCTGTTTTTT. Protein product: CASSKEGQSFPNTGELFF.

Only a few counts were recorded for this clone. CDR3 nucleotides: TGTGCCAGCAGCGCGGGAGGGGGGGGCACAGATACGCAGTATTTT. Translation: CASSAGGGGTDTQYF. The rearrangement links TRBV9 to TRBJ2-3; TRBD2 agrees at 8 bases. Trimming cost V 3 bases and J 1 base; bases outside gene matches: 4. Germline lookup yields CDR1 SGDLS and CDR2 YYNGEE. This CDR3 region has 15 residues.